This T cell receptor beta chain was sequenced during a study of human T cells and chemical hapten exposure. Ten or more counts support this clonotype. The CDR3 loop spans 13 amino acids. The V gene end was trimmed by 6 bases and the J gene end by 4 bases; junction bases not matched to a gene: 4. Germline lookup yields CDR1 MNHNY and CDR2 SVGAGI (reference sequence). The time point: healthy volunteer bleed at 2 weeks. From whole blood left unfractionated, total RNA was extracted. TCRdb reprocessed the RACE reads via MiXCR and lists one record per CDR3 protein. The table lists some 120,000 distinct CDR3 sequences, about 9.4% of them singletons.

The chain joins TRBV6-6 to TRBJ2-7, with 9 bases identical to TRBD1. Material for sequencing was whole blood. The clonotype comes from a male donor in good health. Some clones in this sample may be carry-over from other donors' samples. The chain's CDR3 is CASRPGQGYEQYF. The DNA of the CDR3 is TGTGCCAGCAGGCCGGGACAGGGTTACGAGCAGTACTTC.